These 14 T cell receptor beta chains were all obtained from the same sample, sequenced in a study of CDR3 diversity in severe acne. One entry per CDR3 protein, called by TCRdb with MiXCR from the PCR reads. The top ten hold 13% to 15% of the sample, which has about 84,000 distinct CDR3 sequences, under 65% seen once. Sequencing was carried out using blood. The source of these receptors is a male donor in good health, without acne.

This clonotype was detected many times. CDR3: CASSYGGRFSGDTEAFF. The CDR3, as DNA: TGTGCCAGCAGTTACGGAGGGAGGTTCTCCGGGGACACTGAAGCTTTCTTT. The rearrangement links TRBV6-5 to TRBJ1-1; D uncertain. The CDR3 length is 17 residues. V was pared by 2 bases and J by 3 bases, with 19 bases between. The V gene's germline CDR1 is MNHEY and CDR2 SVGAGI.

The V call is TRBV7-9, the J call TRBJ2-1; 15 bases line up with TRBD2. The CDR3 is 20 amino acids. Looked up from germline, CDR1 is SEHNR and CDR2 is FQNEAQ (reference sequence). V lost 5 bases, J lost 0 bases, and 11 bases stayed unmatched. CDR3 sequence: CASSTSGTSGRSSSYNEQFF. In DNA, the CDR3 is TGTGCCAGCAGCACATCCGGGACTAGCGGGAGGTCTTCCTCCTACAATGAGCAGTTCTTC. Filled out from reference TRBV7-9 and TRBJ2-1, the complete variable domain reads DTGVSQNPRHKITKRGQNVTFRCDPISEHNRLYWYRQTLGQGPEFLTYFQNEAQLEKSRLLSDRFSAERPKGSFSTLEIQRTEQGDSAMYLCASSTSGTSGRSSSYNEQFFGPGTRLTVL.

The chain recombines TRBV25-1 with TRBJ1-1, with 10 positions matching TRBD1. The junction had 6 bases not matched to a gene; V was cut back by 6 bases and J by 5 bases. The CDR3 runs 14 residues. Germline loops: CDR1 MGHDK, CDR2 SYGVNS. The CDR3 DNA reads TGTGCCAGCAGCGAGACAGGGGGCAGTACTGAAGCTTTCTTT. Translated: CASSETGGSTEAFF.

The chain employs TRBV6-5 and TRBJ1-5; TRBD1 matches 11 bases. Germline V gene sequence: CDR1 MNHEY, CDR2 SVGAGI. Germline trimming cut 6 bases from V and 0 bases from J; bases unmatched to any gene: 4. The CDR3 extends over 16 amino acids. This chain's CDR3 is CASRRDRGNSNQPQHF. DNA for the CDR3: TGTGCCAGCAGACGGGACAGGGGGAATAGCAATCAGCCCCAGCATTTT.

V and J are TRBV20-1 and TRBJ2-7; the D gene could be TRBD1 or TRBD2 (7 bases each). Germline CDR1 DFQATT, CDR2 SNEGSKA (reference sequence). This CDR3 has 14 amino acids. V shed 6 bases and J shed 4 bases, with 19 bases lying between them. The CDR3: CSASSSQGGYEQYF. The CDR3 region has the DNA TGCAGTGCCAGCAGCTCTCAGGGGGGGTACGAGCAGTACTTC.

As regards this clonotype: This may be a read error, as it is one base from a much larger clone. The chain carries TRBV6-1 and TRBJ1-3, with a tentative D call TRBD1 (5 bases). From germline, CDR1 is MNHNS and CDR2 SASEGT. The CDR3 runs 15 residues. The CDR3 DNA reads as TGTGCCAGCAGTGTCGGGACGACCACTGGAAACACCATGTATTTT. Amino acids: CASSVGTTTGNTMYF.

This clonotype was found many times. V usage is TRBV29-1 and J usage is TRBJ2-1; D may correspond to TRBD1 or TRBD2 (5 bases each). Germline values: CDR1 SQVTM, CDR2 ANQGSEA. Trimming left V 3 bases short and J 6 bases short, with 9 bases between. The CDR3 is made up of 12 amino acids. The CDR3 nucleotides read TGCAGCGTTGATTGGGGACCCAATGAGCAGTTCTTC. Translating it yields CSVDWGPNEQFF.

The sample holds one count of this clonotype. The rearrangement joins TRBV14 to TRBJ2-7; no clear D gene. From germline, CDR1 is SGHDN and CDR2 FVKESK. The CDR3 runs to 14 residues. Trimming left V 1 base short and J 2 bases short, with 9 bases between. CDR3 region: CASSQVGRTYEQYF. Here the CDR3 DNA reads TGTGCCAGCAGCCAAGTAGGCAGGACCTACGAGCAGTACTTC. The full variable domain, rest sourced from reference TRBV14 and TRBJ2-7, is EAGVTQFPSHSVIEKGQTVTLRCDPISGHDNLYWYRRVMGKEIKFLLHFVKESKQDESGMPNNRFLAERTGGTYSTLKVQPAELEDSGVYFCASSQVGRTYEQYFGPGTRLTVT.

The V gene is TRBV12-3 or TRBV12-4, the J gene TRBJ1-5; D ambiguous. Trimming left V 3 bases short and J 3 bases short, with 3 bases between. The CDR3 covers 12 residues. The CDR3 spells CASSFNNQPQHF. CDR3 bases: TGTGCCAGCAGTTTTAACAATCAGCCCCAGCATTTT.

The chain employs TRBV6-5 and TRBJ2-6; D gene unclear. Deletions cut 4 bases from V and 1 base from J, with 5 bases between. In germline, CDR1 is MNHEY, CDR2 SVGAGI. This CDR3 region has 14 residues. The CDR3, as DNA: TGTGCCAGCAGTTTCAGATCTGGGGCCAACGTCCTGACTTTC. Its translation is CASSFRSGANVLTF.

This clonotype was picked up many times. V usage is TRBV7-2 and J usage is TRBJ1-2, with 8 bases fitting TRBD1. V dropped 0 bases and J dropped 7; count of bases not matched to a gene: 7. The V gene's germline CDR1 is SGHTA and CDR2 FQGNSA. This CDR3 has 15 amino acids. The CDR3 nucleotides read TGTGCCAGCAGCTTAGCGCAGTCTGGGACAGGTGGCTACACCTTC. Its protein is CASSLAQSGTGGYTF.

This clonotype was seen only once. The chain recombines TRBV5-1 with TRBJ1-2; 8 bases are a match to TRBD1. Germline CDR1 is SGHRS and CDR2 is YFSETQ. The V and J ends lost 2 bases and 7 bases, in that order; junction bases with no gene match: 7. This CDR3 spans 14 amino acids. The CDR3 is CASSFGQGARGYTF. CDR3 sequence (DNA): TGCGCCAGCAGCTTCGGGCAGGGGGCGCGTGGCTACACCTTC. Full variable domain (remainder filled in from reference TRBV5-1 and TRBJ1-2): KAGVTQTPRYLIKTRGQQVTLSCSPISGHRSVSWYQQTPGQGLQFLFEYFSETQRNKGNFPGRFSGRQFSNSRSEMNVSTLELGDSALYLCASSFGQGARGYTFGSGTRLTVV.

By frequency in the sample, this clonotype is medium-sized (0.01 to 0.1%). The chain couples TRBV5-1 to TRBJ2-2; D unclear. Germline CDR1 and CDR2: SGHRS and YFSETQ. V was clipped by 4 bases and J by 1 base, with 2 bases between them. The CDR3 contains 12 residues. The DNA of the CDR3 is TGCGCCAGCAGCGAGAACACCGGGGAGCTGTTTTTT. Encoded protein: CASSENTGELFF.

The chain links TRBV20-1 to TRBJ2-1; 11 positions match TRBD2. The CDR3 is 15 residues long. The V segment lost 4 bases and the J segment 4 bases; nucleotides outside the gene matches: 6. The germline V gene has CDR1 DFQATT and CDR2 SNEGSKA (reference sequence). The CDR3 DNA reads as TGCAGTGCTATCGGGCTAGCGGGAGGTTACAATGAGCAGTTCTTC. It translates to CSAIGLAGGYNEQFF.